This TCR beta chain originates from a study of identifying expanded T cells in peripheral blood. Whole-study findings and limits: Clone count variance between roughly 2-week samples rose with total template count. About 1.2 clones differed between technical replicates, versus approximately 17 and 20 over time.

This clone is termed medium-sized. Its specificity is unknown. Healthy donors had no documented immune events, such as infections, while sampled. CDR3 size: 14 residues. CDR1 and CDR2 (germline): LGHNA, YNFKEQ. Between the trimmed V and J ends, which lost 3 bases and 0 bases, there was a span of 8 bases. Using immunoSEQ multiplex PCR, the repertoire was profiled, and TCRdb retains in-frame clones only, with some absent. In the table there are tens of thousands of clones, roughly 84% of which are singletons. V gene TRBV4-2 combines with J gene TRBJ1-2; D might be TRBD1 (6 bases). This clonotype originated in a person aged 18 to 70 in good health. The sequencing sample was made of blood. CDR3 sequence reads: CASSQDRSNYGYTF. The CDR3 region has the DNA TGTGCCAGCAGCCAGGACAGATCTAACTATGGCTACACCTTC.